This TCR beta chain comes out of a study of T cells after yellow fever vaccination. Only a few counts were recorded for this clonotype. Each CDR3 protein is one row after TCRdb ran MiXCR on the 5' RACE reads. The repertoire holds 400,000 or so distinct CDR3 sequences, about 17% seen once, with 18% in the top ten. The germline gives CDR1 SGHTA, CDR2 FQGNSA. Trimming pared 2 bases from V and 4 bases from J, leaving 13 bases between. The CDR3 is made up of 15 amino acids. The TCR sequence derives from a man younger than 35 who received the YFV17D yellow fever vaccine. The rearrangement joins TRBV7-2 to TRBJ2-3; D call uncertain. The material sequenced was PBMCs, taken before the yellow fever booster vaccination. For the CDR3, the DNA is TGTGCCAGCAGCTTATCGGTCCAAAGGCCAGATACGCAGTATTTT. It codes for CASSLSVQRPDTQYF.